Listed below are T cell receptor beta chains from one sample, sequenced in a study of blood T cell repertoires in COVID-19. Produced via immunoSEQ multiplex PCR; TCRdb's table is partial and in-frame only. The table records 150,000 to 250,000 clones, less than 95% of them present only once. The sequencing sample was made of peripheral blood. The source of these receptors is a man aged 25-40 years with COVID-19, enrolled during active disease. The CDR3 runs from the conserved cysteine through the conserved F or W. Fields, in order: clone size, D gene, J gene, V gene, CDR3 protein, CDR3 DNA. The D gene is left open where the match is weak. Clone size is given for some rows only: seen once, a few or many times, or a class if the clone is expanded.

- TRBD2 TRBJ2-1 TRBV6-6 CASSQPGLAGGAYNEQFF TGTGCCAGCAGTCAACCGGGACTAGCGGGGGGAGCATACAATGAGCAGTTCTTC
- TRBD1 TRBJ1-5 TRBV19 CASSKAPPGQGHQPQHF TGTGCCAGTAGTAAAGCCCCCCCGGGACAGGGGCATCAGCCCCAGCATTTT
- - TRBJ2-3 TRBV4-1 CASSQDDRRTDTQYF TGCGCCAGCAGCCAAGACGACAGACGCACAGATACGCAGTATTTT
once - TRBJ1-2 TRBV7-2 CASSLAQGRGYTF TGTGCCAGCAGCTTAGCACAGGGTAGGGGCTACACCTTC
- - TRBJ1-5 TRBV6-6 CASSYFTGRDQPQHF TGTGCCAGCAGTTACTTCACGGGGAGAGATCAGCCCCAGCATTTT
- TRBD1 TRBJ2-7 TRBV9 CASSVGMTGDYEQYF TGTGCCAGCAGCGTAGGGATGACAGGGGACTACGAGCAGTACTTC
- - TRBJ1-2 TRBV18 CASSPTDDRSYGYTF TGTGCCAGCTCCCCCACAGACGACAGGAGCTATGGCTACACCTTC
- - TRBJ1-1 TRBV6-5 CASSYRGKGEAFF TGTGCCAGCAGTTATCGAGGGAAGGGTGAAGCTTTCTTT
once TRBD1 TRBJ1-4 TRBV9 CASSAPGTGGGKLFF TGTGCCAGCAGCGCCCCGGGGACAGGGGGCGGAAAACTGTTTTTT
- TRBD1 TRBJ1-1 TRBV5-4 CASSLLAGDSTEAFF TGTGCCAGCAGCTTACTAGCCGGGGACAGCACTGAAGCTTTCTTT
- TRBD1 TRBJ1-3 TRBV5-6 CASSFRGSGYGNTIYF TGTGCCAGCAGCTTCAGGGGGTCAGGGTACGGAAACACCATATATTTT
- TRBD1 TRBJ2-5 TRBV18 CASSPKRQGDGETQYF TGTGCCAGCTCACCAAAGCGACAGGGAGATGGCGAGACCCAGTACTTC
few TRBD1 TRBJ2-3 TRBV7-2 CASSRTGAGGTDTQYF TGTGCCAGCAGCAGGACAGGGGCTGGTGGCACAGATACGCAGTATTTT
once TRBD1 TRBJ1-3 TRBV6-5 CASTGGPSGNTIYF TGTGCCAGTACAGGGGGCCCCTCTGGAAACACCATATATTTT
- TRBD1 TRBJ1-1 TRBV6-1 CASSEATRGRTEAFF TGTGCCAGCAGTGAAGCGACAAGGGGGCGGACTGAAGCTTTCTTT
few - TRBJ2-7 TRBV10-1 CASSEYAGSYEQYF TGCGCCAGCAGTGAGTACGCCGGCTCCTACGAGCAGTACTTC
- - TRBJ1-1 TRBV19 CASSSGDTEAFF TGTGCCAGTAGTTCGGGGGACACTGAAGCTTTCTTT
- - TRBJ2-3 TRBV30 CAWSASGTDTQYF TGTGCCTGGAGCGCTAGCGGCACAGATACGCAGTATTTT
- TRBD1 TRBJ1-1 TRBV6-5 CASRTQGDNTEAFF TGTGCCAGCAGGACACAGGGGGATAACACTGAAGCTTTCTTT
- TRBD1 TRBJ2-2 TRBV4-1 CASSRTGTGGGNTGELFF TGCGCCAGCAGCCGAACCGGGACAGGGGGTGGGAACACCGGGGAGCTGTTTTTT
- - TRBJ1-3 TRBV30 CAWSAENTIYF TGTGCCTGGAGCGCAGAAAACACCATATATTTT
once - TRBJ1-3 TRBV7-9 CASSVDRSSSGNTIYF TGTGCCAGCAGCGTTGACAGGAGCTCCTCTGGAAACACCATATATTTT
- - TRBJ1-1 TRBV3-1/TRBV3-2 CASSTDRKNTEAFF TGTGCCAGCAGCACAGACAGAAAGAACACTGAAGCTTTCTTT
- - TRBJ1-2 TRBV6-2/TRBV6-3 CASNPLPGFFPNYGYTF TGTGCCAGCAACCCCCTGCCAGGGTTCTTTCCTAACTATGGCTACACCTTC
- - TRBJ1-3 TRBV30 CAWNRALANTIYF TGTGCCTGGAACAGGGCTCTCGCAAACACCATATATTTT
- - TRBJ1-1 TRBV21-1 CASSKVWDRGLGTEAFF TGTGCCAGCAGCAAAGTTTGGGACAGGGGGCTGGGCACTGAAGCTTTCTTT
- TRBD1 TRBJ2-7 TRBV5-5 CASSLLGDRVPYEQYF TGTGCCAGCAGCTTGTTGGGGGACAGGGTGCCCTACGAGCAGTACTTC
- - TRBJ1-2 TRBV11-2 CASSLGSGGPSNYGYTF TGTGCCAGCAGCTTAGGGTCTGGTGGGCCCTCTAACTATGGCTACACCTTC
- TRBD1 TRBJ1-3 TRBV6-6 CASRTTGGVGNTIYF TGTGCCAGCAGGACTACAGGGGGCGTTGGAAACACCATATATTTT
- - TRBJ2-1 TRBV6-5 CASSPDRSTYNEQFF TGTGCCAGCAGTCCTGACAGATCCACCTACAATGAGCAGTTCTTC
- TRBD2 TRBJ2-1 TRBV3-1/TRBV3-2 CASSKTSAQFF TGTGCCAGCAGCAAGACTAGCGCGCAGTTCTTC
once TRBD2 TRBJ2-2 TRBV27 CASSRIFTGGAGELFF TGTGCCAGCAGCCGAATATTCACGGGAGGGGCCGGGGAGCTGTTTTTT
- TRBD2 TRBJ2-2 TRBV9 CASSVEGLAGGQNTGELFF TGTGCCAGCAGCGTAGAAGGATTAGCGGGGGGACAGAACACCGGGGAGCTGTTTTTT
- TRBD1 TRBJ1-6 TRBV7-9 CASSPGQANSPLHF TGTGCCAGCAGCCCCGGACAGGCCAATTCACCCCTCCACTTT
- - TRBJ1-5 TRBV7-2 CASSSLGGQPQHF TGTGCCAGCAGCTCCCTTGGGGGGCAGCCCCAGCATTTT
- - TRBJ1-5 TRBV6-1 CASSDVGTQPQHF TGTGCCAGCAGTGACGTGGGCACTCAGCCCCAGCATTTT
once TRBD1 TRBJ1-3 TRBV7-9 CASSLGTGPVGNTIYF TGTGCCAGCAGCTTAGGGACAGGGCCGGTTGGAAACACCATATATTTT
- TRBD1 TRBJ1-1 TRBV9 CASSVTGGNTEAFF TGTGCCAGCAGCGTAACAGGGGGGAACACTGAAGCTTTCTTT
- - TRBJ2-2 TRBV4-1 CASSHGGGQRELFF TGCGCCAGCAGCCACGGGGGGGGACAGAGGGAGCTGTTTTTT
- - TRBJ1-3 TRBV29-1 CSVATGGNTIYF TGCAGCGTTGCCACGGGGGGAAACACCATATATTTT
- - TRBJ1-3 TRBV6-1 CASSELNGGNTIYF TGTGCCAGCAGTGAACTAAACGGTGGAAACACCATATATTTT
- - TRBJ2-7 TRBV12-5 CASGLNPGQSYEQYF TGTGCTAGTGGTTTGAACCCCGGACAGTCCTACGAGCAGTACTTC
- - TRBJ2-3 TRBV5-4 CASIAGGTTDTQYF TGTGCCAGCATCGCCGGGGGAACCACAGATACGCAGTATTTT
once TRBD1 TRBJ2-7 TRBV6-6 CASSYTGTGGPYF TGTGCCAGCAGTTACACGGGGACAGGGGGACCGTACTTC
- - TRBJ1-1 TRBV29-1 CSVDPGNTEAFF TGCAGCGTTGACCCAGGGAACACTGAAGCTTTCTTT
- - TRBJ1-1 TRBV13 CASSTSEFEAFF TGTGCCAGCAGCACCTCCGAGTTCGAAGCTTTCTTT
- TRBD1 TRBJ1-2 TRBV27 CASSLTVQGAYDGYTF TGTGCCAGCAGTTTAACAGTACAGGGGGCGTACGATGGCTACACCTTC
once TRBD2 TRBJ2-3 TRBV19 CASSIPTSGGPGSSDTQYF TGTGCCAGTAGCATTCCGACTAGCGGGGGGCCCGGTTCGAGCGATACGCAGTATTTT
- - TRBJ1-4 TRBV12-5 CASGLGGLGAREKLFF TGTGCTAGTGGTTTGGGTGGATTGGGGGCGCGGGAAAAACTGTTTTTT
- - TRBJ1-1 TRBV5-5 CASRITGSTEAFF TGTGCCAGCAGGATTACAGGTTCCACTGAAGCTTTCTTT
- TRBD2 TRBJ2-1 TRBV5-1 CASSPGLGSYNEQFF TGCGCCAGCAGCCCGGGACTAGGCTCCTACAATGAGCAGTTCTTC
- - TRBJ1-3 TRBV19 CASTLTRGSGNTIYF TGTGCCAGTACCCTAACCCGGGGCTCTGGAAACACCATATATTTT
- TRBD2 TRBJ2-1 TRBV3-1/TRBV3-2 CASSQAAGGSYNEQFF TGTGCCAGCAGCCAAGCCGCGGGGGGCTCCTACAATGAGCAGTTCTTC
- TRBD2 TRBJ2-7 TRBV11-2 CASSLGLAGAYEQYF TGTGCCAGCAGCTTAGGACTAGCGGGGGCCTACGAGCAGTACTTC